The 27 T cell receptor beta chains given below trace back to one sample, sequenced in a study of cytomegalovirus exposure and HLA in healthy donors. Primers for the PCR totalled 60 Vbeta and 13 Jbeta. Assay: immunoSEQ multiplex PCR; the TCRdb copy retains only in-frame clones and omits some. The sample carries over 150,000 clones, about four fifths recorded once. Sequences were obtained from PBMCs. The receptors derive from a man in his fifties in good health and CMV-seropositive.

This chain uses TRBV5-1 with TRBJ2-5; 12 bases match TRBD2. The germline CDR1 and CDR2 sequences are SGHRS and YFSETQ. The CDR3 is made up of 15 amino acids. With 4 bases clipped from V and 7 bases from J, the junction kept 8 bases outside the gene matches. This chain's CDR3 is CASSLEPGLAGTQYF. DNA for the CDR3: TGCGCCAGCAGCCTTGAACCGGGACTAGCGGGGACCCAGTACTTC.

A few counts support this clone. This chain joins TRBV7-2 and TRBJ1-2; a weak D match, TRBD1 (5 bases). Trimming removed 5 bases at V and 8 bases at J, with 21 bases between. The CDR3 runs 15 residues. Germline V gene data show CDR1 as SGHTA and CDR2 as FQGNSA. This CDR3 is CASSPRQSRMGGYTF. The CDR3 DNA reads TGTGCCAGCAGCCCTAGACAGAGTAGGATGGGCGGCTACACCTTC.

This chain links TRBV6-5 with TRBJ2-5, with D possibly being TRBD1 (6 bases). Near its end, the DNA agrees better with TRBJ2-7, so the J call may be wrong. CDR1 MNHEY and CDR2 SVGAGI come from the germline V gene. The CDR3 consists of 15 residues. CDR3 nucleotides: TGTGCCAGCAGTCTAGGGGGTGGTTTCTCCTACGAGCAGTACTTC. It specifies CASSLGGGFSYEQYF.

The V gene is TRBV6-5, the J gene TRBJ1-6; D is undetermined. Germline assignment: CDR1 MNHEY and CDR2 SVGAGI. Trimming cost V 6 bases and J 10 bases, with 10 bases left between them. The CDR3 length is 12 residues. CDR3: CASRSYSSPLHF. As DNA, the CDR3 is TGTGCCAGCAGATCGTATTCCTCACCCCTCCACTTT.

The V and J genes are TRBV4-3 and TRBJ2-7, with TRBD1 as a possible D gene (7 bases). V lost 1 base, J lost 0 bases, and 13 bases lay in between. The CDR3 runs to 16 residues. Germline values: CDR1 LGHNA, CDR2 YSLEER. The CDR3 loop is CASSQGSRGASYEQYF. CDR3 coding DNA: TGCGCCAGCAGCCAAGGGTCCAGGGGGGCCTCCTACGAGCAGTACTTC.

The chain has TRBV4-2 and TRBJ2-2; no definite D call. Germline CDR1 is LGHNA and CDR2 is YNFKEQ. V lost 0 bases, J lost 7 bases, and 3 bases lay in between. The CDR3 contains 12 residues. The DNA of the CDR3 is TGTGCCAGCAGCCAAGATCACGGGGAGCTGTTTTTT. Residues: CASSQDHGELFF.

V is TRBV19 and J is TRBJ2-5, with D uncertain. This CDR3 is 15 amino acids long. With 1 base removed from V and 4 bases from J, the gap between germline ends came to 13 bases. The V gene's germline CDR1 is LNHDA and CDR2 SQIVND (reference sequence). The chain's CDR3 is CASSIVHSQRETQYF. CDR3 nucleotides: TGTGCCAGTAGTATAGTGCACAGCCAGAGAGAGACCCAGTACTTC.

This chain connects TRBV11-2 to TRBJ2-5; D may be TRBD1 (6 bases). The length of the CDR3 is 12 residues. Between the trimmed V and J ends, which lost 5 bases and 11 bases, there was a span of 15 bases. Germline CDR1 is SGHAT and CDR2 is FQNNGV. The CDR3: CASSPRGWEQYF. In DNA form, the CDR3 reads TGTGCCAGCAGCCCTAGGGGGTGGGAGCAGTACTTC. The full variable domain, rest sourced from reference TRBV11-2 and TRBJ2-5, is EAGVAQSPRYKIIEKRQSVAFWCNPISGHATLYWYQQILGQGPKLLIQFQNNGVVDDSQLPKDRFSAERLKGVDSTLKIQPAKLEDSAVYLCASSPRGWEQYFGPGTRLLVL.

V usage is TRBV7-8 and J usage is TRBJ2-7; TRBD1 agrees at 7 bases. This CDR3 region has 14 residues. Germline V CDR1 and CDR2: SGHVS, FQNEAQ. Losses at the gene ends were 4 bases for V and 4 bases for J; bases not matched to a gene: 7. Here the CDR3 reads CASSSTGVGYEQYF. The CDR3 coding sequence is TGTGCCAGCAGCTCTACAGGGGTAGGGTACGAGCAGTACTTC.

The rearrangement links TRBV9 to TRBJ2-3, with D unresolved. The germline V and J ends were trimmed by 2 bases and 2 bases, with 9 bases remaining between them. The CDR3 contains 14 residues. Germline assignment: CDR1 SGDLS and CDR2 YYNGEE. The CDR3, as DNA: TGTGCCAGCAGCGTTGCGGCAGACACAGATACGCAGTATTTT. Translated, it gives CASSVAADTDTQYF.

This rearrangement joins TRBV10-2 to TRBJ2-7; D is possibly TRBD2 (5 bases). In germline, CDR1 is WSHSY, CDR2 SAAADI. This CDR3 is built from 11 residues. Trimming stripped 5 bases from V and 6 bases from J, with 8 bases between. CDR3 sequence reads: CASSWEFEQYF. The CDR3 nucleotides are TGCGCCAGCAGTTGGGAGTTCGAGCAGTACTTC.

J is TRBJ1-6 and V is TRBV7-6; 7 bases fit TRBD1. CDR1 and CDR2 (germline): SGHVS, FNYEAQ. V lost 5 bases to trimming and J lost 3 bases; unmatched junction nucleotides: 10. CDR3 length equals 17 residues. The CDR3, as DNA: TGTGCCAGCAGCCGACTTGGGACAGAACTCTATAATTCACCCCTCCACTTT. Amino acid sequence: CASSRLGTELYNSPLHF.

About this clone itself: Distinct nucleotide sequences in the sample also encode this CDR3. J is TRBJ1-5 and V is TRBV5-1; possibly TRBD1 for D (6 bases). The V and J ends lost 4 bases and 3 bases respectively, with 8 bases between them. CDR3 length equals 13 residues. Looked up from germline, CDR1 is SGHRS and CDR2 is YFSETQ. The CDR3, as DNA: TGCGCCAGCAGCCGGGGGGCCAATCAGCCCCAGCATTTT. It encodes CASSRGANQPQHF. Together with reference TRBV5-1 and TRBJ1-5, the CDR3 gives the full variable domain: KAGVTQTPRYLIKTRGQQVTLSCSPISGHRSVSWYQQTPGQGLQFLFEYFSETQRNKGNFPGRFSGRQFSNSRSEMNVSTLELGDSALYLCASSRGANQPQHFGDGTRLSIL.

In this sample, this clone turned up a few times. This chain's CDR3 is CASSSQGQGRNEQYF. The CDR3 region has the DNA TGTGCCAGCAGTTCCCAGGGACAGGGTCGGAACGAGCAGTACTTC. The chain links TRBV28 to TRBJ2-7; 9 nucleotides agree with TRBD1. Germline-derived CDR1 and CDR2 are MDHEN and SYDVKM. There are 15 residues in the CDR3. J lost 5 bases, V lost 4 bases, and 9 bases had no gene match.

The chain couples TRBV27 to TRBJ2-5; 13 nucleotides line up with TRBD2. The junction had 6 bases not matched to a gene; V was cut back by 4 bases and J by 1 base. Germline-derived CDR1 and CDR2 are MNHEY and SMNVEV (reference sequence). The CDR3 runs 17 residues. The CDR3 DNA is TGTGCCAGCAGTTCGGGACTAGCGGGACTCGTCCAAGAGACCCAGTACTTC. It codes for CASSSGLAGLVQETQYF.

V is TRBV4-1 and J is TRBJ1-5; 8 bases fit TRBD1. CDR1 is MGHRA and CDR2 is YSYEKL in the germline V gene. V shed 6 bases and J 4 bases; nucleotides not matched to a gene: 8. This CDR3 region has 15 residues. In DNA, the CDR3 is TGCGCCAGCAGTACGTGGACAGGGATTAATCAGCCCCAGCATTTT. Amino acid sequence: CASSTWTGINQPQHF.

The J gene is TRBJ1-2, the V gene TRBV18; D not certain. Germline V gene data show CDR1 as KGHSH and CDR2 as LQKENI. V gave up 5 bases and J gave up 0 bases, with 13 bases separating them. CDR3 length equals 15 residues. Written as DNA, the CDR3 is TGTGCCAGCTCAGTGACAAGCAACCCTAACTATGGCTACACCTTC. Its translation is CASSVTSNPNYGYTF.

The V gene is TRBV29-1, the J gene TRBJ1-2; the match to TRBD1 covers 9 bases. In germline, CDR1 is SQVTM, CDR2 ANQGSEA. This CDR3 contains 14 residues. Trimming at V came to 4 bases and at J to 4 bases, leaving 7 bases not matched to a gene. This chain's CDR3 is CSVGVGTGIYGYTF. As DNA, the CDR3 is TGCAGCGTTGGGGTGGGGACAGGGATCTATGGCTACACCTTC.

The rearrangement uses TRBV28 and TRBJ1-2; D might be TRBD1 (6 bases). The CDR3 consists of 13 residues. From germline, CDR1 is MDHEN and CDR2 SYDVKM. V lost 7 bases, J lost 4 bases, and 13 bases lay in between. In DNA, the CDR3 is TGTGCCAGCACCCTAGAAGGGGGCTATGGCTACACCTTC. Its translation is CASTLEGGYGYTF.

J is TRBJ1-2 and V is TRBV28; possible D gene TRBD1, 6 bases. The CDR3 is 15 residues long. The germline V gene has CDR1 MDHEN and CDR2 SYDVKM. Trimming cost V 5 bases and J 3 bases, with 16 bases left between them. The CDR3 spells CASSLSNRAHYGYTF. The CDR3 DNA sequence: TGTGCCAGCAGTCTATCAAACAGGGCTCACTATGGCTACACCTTC.

The V and J genes are TRBV18 and TRBJ2-7; TRBD2 matches at 14 bases. CDR3 length: 15 amino acids. The V gene's germline CDR1 is KGHSH and CDR2 LQKENI. With V trimmed by 6 bases and J by 5 bases, 6 bases remained unmatched. CDR3 DNA sequence: TGTGCCAGCTCCCGACTAGCGGGGGGGCCCCACGAGCAGTACTTC. This translates into CASSRLAGGPHEQYF.

The chain is built from TRBV5-4 and TRBJ1-2; D unresolved. The CDR3 spans 14 residues. V was trimmed by 0 bases and J by 7 bases, leaving 13 bases between them. In germline, CDR1 is SGHNT, CDR2 YYREEE (reference sequence). The CDR3 here is CASSLARSHLGYTF. In nucleotides, the CDR3 is TGTGCCAGCAGCTTGGCTCGGAGCCACCTTGGCTACACCTTC.

The DNA for the CDR3 is TGTGCCAGCATCCAAGACAGGGACTTCTATAATTCACCCCTCCACTTT. It specifies CASIQDRDFYNSPLHF. This chain joins TRBV2 and TRBJ1-6, with 7 bases lining up with TRBD1. The CDR3 is 16 amino acids. The junction had 9 bases not matched to a gene; V was cut back by 7 bases and J by 3 bases. Germline V gives CDR1 SNHLY, CDR2 FYNNEI.

The J gene is TRBJ2-3, the V gene TRBV5-6; TRBD1 might be the D (5 bases). The CDR3 is made up of 15 amino acids. Per the germline V gene, CDR1 is SGHDT and CDR2 is YYEEEE. Trimming shortened V by 0 bases and J by 9 bases, and 17 bases separated the two germline ends. The CDR3 loop reads CASSLVSGKVITQYF. CDR3 in DNA: TGTGCCAGCAGCTTGGTGTCAGGGAAGGTGATCACGCAGTATTTT. The full variable domain, with the rest looked up from reference TRBV5-6 and TRBJ2-3, is DAGVTQSPTHLIKTRGQQVTLRCSPKSGHDTVSWYQQALGQGPQFIFQYYEEEERQRGNFPDRFSGHQFPNYSSELNVNALLLGDSALYLCASSLVSGKVITQYFGPGTRLTVL.

Note on this clone: A junction end diverges from the germline sequence, so it may reflect a read error. The V gene is TRBV11-2, the J gene TRBJ2-7; D not resolved. CDR1 SGHAT and CDR2 FQNNGV come from the germline V gene. The CDR3 has 11 amino acids. Here the CDR3 reads CASSNDLVLSF. The CDR3 coding sequence is TGTGCCAGCAGTAATGATTTAGTCCTGTCCTTC.

The rearrangement uses TRBV7-9 and TRBJ2-1; D possibly corresponds to TRBD1 (6 bases). V was pared by 2 bases and J by 4 bases, with 15 bases between. The germline V gene has CDR1 SEHNR and CDR2 FQNEAQ (reference sequence). The CDR3 length is 16 residues. CDR3 DNA sequence: TGTGCCAGCAGCTTAAGTCTACAGGGTCGGTACAATGAGCAGTTCTTC. Translating it yields CASSLSLQGRYNEQFF.

The V and J genes are TRBV7-2 and TRBJ2-1, with TRBD1 identical over 8 bases. Germline V gene lookup returns CDR1 SGHTA and CDR2 FQGNSA. The V and J ends lost 7 bases and 3 bases, in that order; junction bases with no gene match: 11. The CDR3 covers 16 residues. This CDR3 reads CASTITGGGNYNEQFF. Here the CDR3 DNA reads TGTGCCAGCACCATAACAGGGGGTGGGAACTACAATGAGCAGTTCTTC. Combining the CDR3 with reference TRBV7-2 and TRBJ2-1 gives the whole variable domain GAGVSQSPSNKVTEKGKDVELRCDPISGHTALYWYRQSLGQGLEFLIYFQGNSAPDKSGLPSDRFSAERTGGSVSTLTIQRTQQEDSAVYLCASTITGGGNYNEQFFGPGTRLTVL.